A single sample is the source of the 19 T cell receptor beta chains below, sequenced in a study of blood T cell repertoires in COVID-19. Assay used: immunoSEQ multiplex PCR; TCRdb lists only in-frame clones, some missing. The sample contains roughly 100,000 clones, 70% to 85% of which appear only once. Sequencing input: peripheral blood. The receptors were gathered from a man between 60 and 70 years old with active or convalescent COVID-19.

This clone appeared a single time. This rearrangement joins TRBV28 to TRBJ2-5; no clear D gene. Per germline, CDR1 MDHEN and CDR2 SYDVKM. V was pared by 6 bases and J by 5 bases, with 7 bases between. CDR3 size: 11 residues. CDR3 region: CASRQFETQYF. Written as DNA, the CDR3 is TGTGCCAGCAGACAGTTCGAGACCCAGTACTTC.

The chain has TRBV19 and TRBJ1-5, with D tentatively TRBD1 (5 bases). V lost 2 bases, J lost 1 base, and 9 bases lay in between. The CDR3 has 15 residues. Germline V gene data show CDR1 as LNHDA and CDR2 as SQIVND (reference sequence). The CDR3 sequence is CASSISGLSNQPQHF. In DNA form, the CDR3 reads TGTGCCAGTAGTATATCAGGGTTAAGCAATCAGCCCCAGCATTTT.

The genes are TRBV7-2 and TRBJ2-1; 7 bases fit TRBD1. Trimming removed 4 bases from V and 6 bases from J; junction bases left unmatched: 9. Per germline, CDR1 SGHTA and CDR2 FQGNSA. The CDR3 has 15 residues. The DNA of the CDR3 is TGTGCCAGCAGCTCGGGTCTACAGGGGTCCAATGAGCAGTTCTTC. It translates to CASSSGLQGSNEQFF. The whole variable domain, remainder taken from reference TRBV7-2 and TRBJ2-1, is GAGVSQSPSNKVTEKGKDVELRCDPISGHTALYWYRQSLGQGLEFLIYFQGNSAPDKSGLPSDRFSAERTGGSVSTLTIQRTQQEDSAVYLCASSSGLQGSNEQFFGPGTRLTVL.

The CDR3 region has the DNA TGTGCCAGCAGTAGGAGTTTCTTTATGAACACTGAAGCTTTCTTT. It codes for CASSRSFFMNTEAFF. The rearrangement uses TRBV6-5 and TRBJ1-1, with no clear D. V lost 5 bases and J lost 0, with 13 bases in between. CDR1 is MNHEY and CDR2 is SVGAGI in the germline V gene. The CDR3 consists of 15 residues.

The gene calls are TRBV19 and TRBJ1-4; TRBD1 matches at 9 bases. Trimming at V came to 5 bases and at J to 5 bases, leaving 6 bases not matched to a gene. The CDR3 length is 15 residues. Germline V CDR1 and CDR2: LNHDA, SQIVND (reference sequence). This chain's CDR3 is CASSSTGTGNEKLFF. Written as DNA, the CDR3 is TGTGCCAGTAGTTCCACCGGGACAGGGAATGAAAAACTGTTTTTT. Filled out from reference TRBV19 and TRBJ1-4, the complete variable domain reads DGGITQSPKYLFRKEGQNVTLSCEQNLNHDAMYWYRQDPGQGLRLIYYSQIVNDFQKGDIAEGYSVSREKKESFPLTVTSAQKNPTAFYLCASSSTGTGNEKLFFGSGTQLSVL.

The V gene is TRBV13, the J gene TRBJ1-1; TRBD1 might be the D (5 bases). Trimming removed 2 bases from V and 10 bases from J, with 11 bases in between. Germline values: CDR1 PRHDT, CDR2 FYEKMQ (reference sequence). The CDR3 sequence is 12 residues long. CDR3 DNA: TGTGCCAGCAGCTTACAGGGTTTTGGAGCTTTCTTT. Its translation: CASSLQGFGAFF.

The chain joins TRBV7-2 to TRBJ2-5; TRBD1 aligns across 7 bases. Germline CDR1 is SGHTA and CDR2 is FQGNSA. V dropped 5 bases and J dropped 5; count of bases not matched to a gene: 11. CDR3 length: 15 amino acids. The CDR3 nucleotides read TGTGCCAGCAGCCTCGGGCGACAGGGTCGGGAGACCCAGTACTTC. It encodes CASSLGRQGRETQYF.

This clone has just a few counts. The chain has TRBV9 and TRBJ2-2, with 7 bases lining up with TRBD2. This CDR3 is built from 13 residues. Trimming took 3 bases from V and 6 from J; bases not matched to a gene: 2. Germline CDR1 reads SGDLS; CDR2 reads YYNGEE. This CDR3 is CASSAGLAGELFF. The DNA of the CDR3 is TGTGCCAGCAGCGCCGGACTAGCCGGGGAGCTGTTTTTT.

The rearrangement links TRBV27 to TRBJ1-2; 8 bases line up with TRBD1. There are 15 residues in the CDR3. V trimming: 2 bases; J trimming: 6 bases; junction bases outside the gene matches: 8. The V gene's germline CDR1 is MNHEY and CDR2 SMNVEV (reference sequence). This CDR3 is CASSLRGTGGNGYTF. CDR3 nucleotides: TGTGCCAGCAGTTTAAGGGGTACAGGGGGTAATGGCTACACCTTC.

The chain is built from TRBV28 and TRBJ1-6; TRBD1 is a possible D gene (6 bases). V was clipped by 3 bases and J by 2 bases, with 11 bases between them. CDR1 is MDHEN, CDR2 SYDVKM, per germline. The CDR3 covers 16 residues. CDR3 bases: TGTGCCAGCAGTTTTTCGGGGGGCACCTATAATTCACCCCTCCACTTT. Residues: CASSFSGGTYNSPLHF. Full variable domain (outside the CDR3, taken from reference TRBV28 and TRBJ1-6): DVKVTQSSRYLVKRTGEKVFLECVQDMDHENMFWYRQDPGLGLRLIYFSYDVKMKEKGDIPEGYSVSREKKERFSLILESASTNQTSMYLCASSFSGGTYNSPLHFGNGTRLTVT.

The chain uses TRBV4-1 and TRBJ2-5; a weak D match, TRBD2 (6 bases). Trimming left V 0 bases short and J 10 bases short, with 18 bases between. Germline values: CDR1 MGHRA, CDR2 YSYEKL. This CDR3 has 15 residues. The CDR3 nucleotides read TGCGCCAGCAGCCAAGAGGGAGGAGTGAGAGGGAGCCAGTACTTC. Translating it yields CASSQEGGVRGSQYF.

This clone was found a few times. The chain recombines TRBV7-8 with TRBJ1-5; D is perhaps TRBD1 (6 bases). Germline lookup yields CDR1 SGHVS and CDR2 FQNEAQ. The V and J ends lost 5 bases and 2 bases respectively, with 10 bases between them. The CDR3 length is 14 residues. CDR3 nucleotide sequence: TGTGCCAGCAGCCTTAACAGGGGCAATCAGCCCCAGCATTTT. Protein: CASSLNRGNQPQHF.

This chain joins TRBV27 and TRBJ2-5; tentative D call: TRBD1 (6 bases). V was clipped by 6 bases and J by 2 bases, with 10 bases between them. The CDR3 contains 13 residues. Germline lookup yields CDR1 MNHEY and CDR2 SMNVEV (reference sequence). The CDR3 here is CASRGHLQETQYF. CDR3 bases: TGTGCCAGCAGGGGACACTTACAAGAGACCCAGTACTTC.

The chain recombines TRBV5-5 with TRBJ2-7; 7 nucleotides align to TRBD2. Germline loops: CDR1 SGHKS, CDR2 YYEKEE (reference sequence). This CDR3 is 14 amino acids long. Unmatched junction bases numbered 2, after V lost 0 bases and J lost 2 bases. CDR3 region: CASSLGGGPYEQYV. CDR3 in DNA: TGTGCCAGCAGCTTGGGCGGGGGTCCCTACGAGCAGTACGTC.

This clone came up once. J is TRBJ1-2 and V is TRBV4-1; no definite D call. V shed 1 base and J shed 0 bases, with 6 bases lying between them. CDR1 is MGHRA, CDR2 YSYEKL, per germline. This CDR3 has 14 amino acids. The CDR3: CASSQGLANYGYTF. The CDR3, as DNA: TGCGCCAGCAGCCAAGGGTTAGCTAACTATGGCTACACCTTC.

The chain recombines TRBV19 with TRBJ1-2; D may be TRBD1 (5 bases). With 5 bases removed from V and 7 bases from J, the gap between germline ends came to 11 bases. The CDR3 has 12 amino acids. Germline V CDR1 and CDR2: LNHDA, SQIVND (reference sequence). The CDR3, as DNA: TGTGCCAGTAGTCGGAGGGACGCTGGCTACACCTTC. Its protein is CASSRRDAGYTF.

This clone came up a few times. The chain's CDR3 is CASSSSLAGGSYEQYV. The CDR3 bases are TGTGCCAGCAGTTCATCCCTAGCGGGAGGCTCCTACGAGCAGTACGTC. This chain uses TRBV6-2 or TRBV6-3 with TRBJ2-7; TRBD2 matches 11 bases. The CDR3 has 16 residues. Germline V gene lookup returns CDR1 MNHEY and CDR2 SVGEGT. J gave up 0 bases and V 4 bases, and 5 bases lay outside the gene matches.

This clone has a handful of counts. The genes are TRBV7-3 and TRBJ2-5; perhaps TRBD1 as D (5 bases). Trimming cost V 0 bases and J 4 bases, with 12 bases left between them. CDR1 SGHTA and CDR2 FQGTGA come from the germline V gene. The CDR3 spans 15 residues. This CDR3 is CASSLTKGVGETQYF. The CDR3 DNA follows: TGTGCCAGCAGCTTAACTAAAGGGGTAGGAGAGACCCAGTACTTC.

The table lists this clone with a count of one. This chain connects TRBV6-2 or TRBV6-3 to TRBJ2-3; 8 nucleotides match TRBD1. Trimming took 6 bases from V and 4 from J; bases not matched to a gene: 9. Germline V gene lookup returns CDR1 MNHEY and CDR2 SVGEGT. The CDR3 runs 15 residues. In DNA form, the CDR3 reads TGTGCCAGCAGCCAGACCGGGACAGGCGCAGATACGCAGTATTTT. It codes for CASSQTGTGADTQYF.